This T cell receptor (beta chain) was obtained from a study of T cell responses to AZD1222 COVID-19 vaccine. Overall study context: Combined were second doses at about 4 or about 12 weeks. Regarding the study as a whole: Repertoire sampling was restricted to post-peak T cell response timepoints. Spike-specific TCR breadth and depth rose after two AZD1222 doses.

Trimming at V came to 0 bases and at J to 1 base, leaving 11 bases not matched to a gene. Germline values: CDR1 SGHRS, CDR2 YFSETQ. The length of the CDR3 is 18 residues. Some clones are missing from TCRdb's copy, which holds only in-frame ones; the method was immunoSEQ multiplex PCR. The sample has about 53,000 clones, approximately 84% seen once. In regard to this clone: As yet, its antigen is unknown.

The sample consisted of peripheral blood, taken on day 0 of AZD1222 vaccination. The chain carries TRBV5-1 and TRBJ1-1; 8 nucleotides line up with TRBD1. The receptor was isolated from an adult in good health. CDR3 bases: TGCGCCAGCAGCTTGGTCATCGCAGGGGGCGCTCGGAACACTGAAGCTTTCTTT. The encoded protein is CASSLVIAGGARNTEAFF. Full variable domain (remainder filled in from reference TRBV5-1 and TRBJ1-1): KAGVTQTPRYLIKTRGQQVTLSCSPISGHRSVSWYQQTPGQGLQFLFEYFSETQRNKGNFPGRFSGRQFSNSRSEMNVSTLELGDSALYLCASSLVIAGGARNTEAFFGQGTRLTVV.